Each of the 2 T cell receptor beta chains below was sequenced from the same sample in a study of tumor-infiltrating lymphocytes in primary liver carcinoma. The template, roughly 0.45 ug total RNA, yielded TCR beta cDNA made with a constant-region primer. What produced the TCR beta libraries was three nested multiplex PCR rounds using slightly modified ARM-PCR. Each of the first two PCR rounds ran nine to ten cycles with TRBV1-TRBV30 forward and C-beta reverse primers. TCRdb reanalysed the multiplex PCR reads using MiXCR and keeps one entry per CDR3 protein. The sample shows tens of thousands of distinct CDR3 sequences, about three quarters of them seen only once. Co-extraction of RNA and DNA was performed on roughly 17-32 mg of unsorted bulk tissue. Sequenced: liver tumor tissue from sampling region 2. Documented subset: tumor region T2, inferior pole. Every receptor here comes from a man aged 35 to 55 with primary liver carcinoma and hepatitis B virus infection.

In regard to this clonotype: Sequence at one end of the junction differs from germline and may be a read error. The V call is TRBV6-5, the J call TRBJ2-1, with D possibly TRBD2 on 6 matching bases. The CDR3 has 15 residues. Germline V gives CDR1 MNHEY, CDR2 SVGAGI. The CDR3 reads CASRNRDLRYNEEYF. In DNA, the CDR3 is TGTGCCAGCAGGAACCGGGACTTACGTTATAATGAGGAGTACTTC.

The V and J genes are TRBV5-6 and TRBJ1-5; D is possibly TRBD1 (5 bases). V was pared by 7 bases and J by 3 bases, with 17 bases between. CDR1 and CDR2 from the germline V gene are SGHDT and YYEEEE. CDR3 size: 15 residues. CDR3 DNA sequence: TGTGCCAGCTTGAGTTTCGGACAAATCAATCAGCCCCAGCATTTT. It specifies CASLSFGQINQPQHF.